The clone carrying this T cell receptor beta chain occurred once. Its antigen remains unidentified. This sample is part of a study of cytomegalovirus exposure and HLA in healthy donors. Study outcomes and limitations: Excluded were some V segments that proved indistinguishable, including TRBV6-2 and TRBV6-3. Later analysis demonstrated an association between a missense DCLRE1C variant and TCR beta V- and J-gene trimming.

A multiplex PCR was run with 60 Vbeta primers and 13 Jbeta primers. Assay: immunoSEQ multiplex PCR; the TCRdb copy retains only in-frame clones and omits some. The table shows around 190,000 clones, with about 83% occurring only once. V dropped 4 bases and J dropped 9 bases, with 7 bases sitting between them. This CDR3 comprises 12 residues. Germline loops: CDR1 LNHNV, CDR2 YYDKDF (reference sequence). The sequence was collected from a female donor in good health and CMV-seronegative. Sequencing was performed on PBMCs. The gene calls are TRBV15 and TRBJ1-6; no reliable D call. The CDR3 DNA is TGTGCCACCAGCACCGGTAGTTCACCCCTCCACTTT. Amino acid sequence: CATSTGSSPLHF.